This TCR beta chain derives from a study of cytomegalovirus exposure and HLA in healthy donors. Across the study: The 120 validation repertoires used the same platform as the roughly 670 first-cohort repertoires (as reported by a later analysis).

Only in-frame clones appear in the TCRdb table, and some are missing; sequencing was by immunoSEQ multiplex PCR. The sample includes 120,000 or so clones, approximately 89% of them seen just once. Points from the study as a whole: Researchers reported that three CMV-associated chains were confirmed in vitro as CMV antigen-specific. Per published reports, the classifier diagnosed cytomegalovirus status with high specificity and sensitivity.

Points on this clone: No antigen is known for it.

After removal of 0 bases from V and 5 bases from J, the junction contained 6 bases not matched to a gene. CDR3 length equals 15 residues. Germline V gene lookup returns CDR1 SGHRS and CDR2 YFSETQ. The J gene is TRBJ2-5, the V gene TRBV5-1, with 8 bases fitting TRBD1. The sample taken for sequencing was PBMCs. The sequence was obtained from a young woman in good health and CMV-seronegative. The DNA of the CDR3 is TGCGCCAGCAGCTTGGAGCAGGGGGCACGGGAGACCCAGTACTTC. Translation gives CASSLEQGARETQYF.